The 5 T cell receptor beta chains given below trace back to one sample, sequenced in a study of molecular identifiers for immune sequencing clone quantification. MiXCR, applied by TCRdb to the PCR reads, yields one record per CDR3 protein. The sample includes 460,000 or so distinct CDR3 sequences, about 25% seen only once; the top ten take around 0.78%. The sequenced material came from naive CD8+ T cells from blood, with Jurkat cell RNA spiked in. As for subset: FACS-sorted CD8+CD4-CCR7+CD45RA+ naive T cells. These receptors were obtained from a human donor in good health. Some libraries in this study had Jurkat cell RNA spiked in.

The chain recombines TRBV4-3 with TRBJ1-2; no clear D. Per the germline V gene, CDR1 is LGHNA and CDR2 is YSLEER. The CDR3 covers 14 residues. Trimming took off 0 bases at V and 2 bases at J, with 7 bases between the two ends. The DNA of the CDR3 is TGCGCCAGCAGCCAAGAAAACTGGAACTATGGCTACACCTTC. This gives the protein CASSQENWNYGYTF.

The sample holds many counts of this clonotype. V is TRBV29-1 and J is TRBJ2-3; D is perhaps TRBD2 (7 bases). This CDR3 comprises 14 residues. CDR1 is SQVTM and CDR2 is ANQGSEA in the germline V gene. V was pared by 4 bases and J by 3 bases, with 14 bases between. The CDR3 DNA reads TGCAGCGTTGCCGGGGGGCGCAAAACAGATACGCAGTATTTT. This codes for CSVAGGRKTDTQYF.

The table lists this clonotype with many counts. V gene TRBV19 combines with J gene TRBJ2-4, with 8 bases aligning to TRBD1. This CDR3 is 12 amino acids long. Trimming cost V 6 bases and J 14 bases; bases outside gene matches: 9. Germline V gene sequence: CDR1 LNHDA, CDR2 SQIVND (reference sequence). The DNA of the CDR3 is TGTGCCAGTAGGTCCTCGGGACAGGAGAAGTACTTC. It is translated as CASRSSGQEKYF.

CDR3 region: CSVAGLAEPYNEQFF. The CDR3 DNA sequence: TGCAGCGTTGCGGGACTAGCAGAACCCTACAATGAGCAGTTCTTC. The chain recombines TRBV29-1 with TRBJ2-1; 9 bases match TRBD2. V was clipped by 4 bases and J by 2 bases; unmatched bases: 6. Germline CDR1 is SQVTM and CDR2 is ANQGSEA. The CDR3 consists of 15 residues.

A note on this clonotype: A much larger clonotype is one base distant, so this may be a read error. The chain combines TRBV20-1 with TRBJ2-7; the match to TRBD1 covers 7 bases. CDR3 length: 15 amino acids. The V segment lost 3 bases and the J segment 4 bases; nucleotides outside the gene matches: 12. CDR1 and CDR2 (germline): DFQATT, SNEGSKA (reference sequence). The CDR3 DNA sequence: TGCAGTGCTAGTGGCCACGCGTTCAGGGGGTACGAGCAGTACTTC. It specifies CSASGHAFRGYEQYF.